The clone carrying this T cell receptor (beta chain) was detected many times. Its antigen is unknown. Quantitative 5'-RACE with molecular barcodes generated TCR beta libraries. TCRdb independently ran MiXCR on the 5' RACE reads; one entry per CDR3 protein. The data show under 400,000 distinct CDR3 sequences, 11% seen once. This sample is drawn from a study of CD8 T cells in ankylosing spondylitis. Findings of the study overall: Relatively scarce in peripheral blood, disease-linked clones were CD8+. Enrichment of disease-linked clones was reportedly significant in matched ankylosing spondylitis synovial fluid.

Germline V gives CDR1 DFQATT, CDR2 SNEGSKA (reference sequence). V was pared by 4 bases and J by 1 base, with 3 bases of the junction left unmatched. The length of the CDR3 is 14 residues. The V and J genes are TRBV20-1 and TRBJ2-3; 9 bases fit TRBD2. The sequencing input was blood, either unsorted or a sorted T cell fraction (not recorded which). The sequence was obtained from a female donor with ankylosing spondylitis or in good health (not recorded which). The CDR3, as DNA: TGCAGTGCTACCGGGACTAGCCGCACAGATACGCAGTATTTT. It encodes CSATGTSRTDTQYF.